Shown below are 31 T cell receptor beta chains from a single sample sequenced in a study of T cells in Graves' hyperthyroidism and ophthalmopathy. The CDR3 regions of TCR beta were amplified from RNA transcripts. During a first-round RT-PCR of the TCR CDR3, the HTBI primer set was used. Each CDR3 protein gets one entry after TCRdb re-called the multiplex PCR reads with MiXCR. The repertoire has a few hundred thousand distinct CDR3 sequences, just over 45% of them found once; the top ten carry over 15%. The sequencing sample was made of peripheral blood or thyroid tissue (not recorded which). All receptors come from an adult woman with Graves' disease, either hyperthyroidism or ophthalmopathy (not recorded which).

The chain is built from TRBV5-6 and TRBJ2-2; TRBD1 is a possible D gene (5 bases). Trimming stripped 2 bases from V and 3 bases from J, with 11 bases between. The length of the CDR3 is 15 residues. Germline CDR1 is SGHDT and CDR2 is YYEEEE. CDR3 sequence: CASSFVGEYTGELFF. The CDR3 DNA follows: TGTGCCAGCAGCTTTGTAGGGGAATACACCGGGGAGCTGTTTTTT.

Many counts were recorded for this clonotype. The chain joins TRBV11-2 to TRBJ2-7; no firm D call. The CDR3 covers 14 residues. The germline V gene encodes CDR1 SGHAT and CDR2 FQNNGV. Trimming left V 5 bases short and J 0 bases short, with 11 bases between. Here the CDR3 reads CASSPGPSSYEQYF. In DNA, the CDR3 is TGTGCCAGCAGCCCTGGCCCTAGCTCCTACGAGCAGTACTTC.

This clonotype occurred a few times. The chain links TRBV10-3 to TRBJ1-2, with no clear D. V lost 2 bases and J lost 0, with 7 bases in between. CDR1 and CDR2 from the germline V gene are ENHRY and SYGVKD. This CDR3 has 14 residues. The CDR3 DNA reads TGTGCCATCAGTGAGCCACCGGCTAACTATGGCTACACCTTC. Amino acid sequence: CAISEPPANYGYTF.

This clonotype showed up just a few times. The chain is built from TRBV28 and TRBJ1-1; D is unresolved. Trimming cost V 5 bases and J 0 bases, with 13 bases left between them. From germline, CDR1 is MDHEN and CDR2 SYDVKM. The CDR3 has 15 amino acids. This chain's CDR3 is CASSVSEAMNTEAFF. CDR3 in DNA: TGTGCCAGCAGTGTCTCCGAGGCAATGAACACTGAAGCTTTCTTT.

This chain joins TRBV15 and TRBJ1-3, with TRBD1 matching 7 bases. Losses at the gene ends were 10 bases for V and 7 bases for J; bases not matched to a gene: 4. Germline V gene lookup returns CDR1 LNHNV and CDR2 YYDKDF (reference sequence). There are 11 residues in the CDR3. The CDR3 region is CAIDRDNTIYF. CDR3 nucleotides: TGTGCCATCGACAGGGACAACACCATATATTTT.

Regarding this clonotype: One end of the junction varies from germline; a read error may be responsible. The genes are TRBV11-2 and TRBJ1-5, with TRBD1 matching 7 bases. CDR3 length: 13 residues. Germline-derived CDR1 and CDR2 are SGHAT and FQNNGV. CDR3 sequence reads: CASSFDRVQPRHF. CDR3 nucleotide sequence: TGTGCCAGCAGCTTCGACAGGGTTCAGCCCCGGCATTTT.

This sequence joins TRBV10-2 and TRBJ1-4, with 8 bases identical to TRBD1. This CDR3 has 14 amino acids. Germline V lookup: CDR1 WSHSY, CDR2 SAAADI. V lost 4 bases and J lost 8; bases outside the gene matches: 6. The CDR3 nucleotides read TGCGCCAGCAGTGGTGACAGGGGAGACGAAAAACTGTTTTTT. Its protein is CASSGDRGDEKLFF.

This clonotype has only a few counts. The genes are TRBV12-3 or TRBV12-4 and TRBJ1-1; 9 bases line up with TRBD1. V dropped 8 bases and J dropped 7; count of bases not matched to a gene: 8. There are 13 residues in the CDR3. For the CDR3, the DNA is TGTGCCAGCGGCCCACAGGGGGCGGGTGAAGCTTTCTTT. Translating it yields CASGPQGAGEAFF.

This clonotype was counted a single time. This chain's CDR3 is CASANGNRGIETQYF. Written as DNA, the CDR3 is TGTGCCAGCGCGAACGGAAACAGGGGCATCGAGACCCAGTACTTC. This chain connects TRBV2 to TRBJ2-5, with 7 nucleotides matching TRBD1. This CDR3 is 15 amino acids long. Per the germline V gene, CDR1 is SNHLY and CDR2 is FYNNEI. Germline trimming cut 8 bases from V and 5 bases from J; bases unmatched to any gene: 14.

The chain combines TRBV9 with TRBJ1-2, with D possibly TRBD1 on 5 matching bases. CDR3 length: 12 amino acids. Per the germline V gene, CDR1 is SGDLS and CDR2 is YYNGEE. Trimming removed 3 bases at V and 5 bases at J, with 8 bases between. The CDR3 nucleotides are TGTGCCAGCAGCGAGGGGCGGTATGGCTACACCTTC. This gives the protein CASSEGRYGYTF.

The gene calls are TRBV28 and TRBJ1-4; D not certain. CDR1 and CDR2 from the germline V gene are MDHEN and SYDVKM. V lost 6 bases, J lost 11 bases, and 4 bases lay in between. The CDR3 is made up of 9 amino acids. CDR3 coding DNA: TGTGCCAGCAGGGACAAACTGTTTTTT. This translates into CASRDKLFF.

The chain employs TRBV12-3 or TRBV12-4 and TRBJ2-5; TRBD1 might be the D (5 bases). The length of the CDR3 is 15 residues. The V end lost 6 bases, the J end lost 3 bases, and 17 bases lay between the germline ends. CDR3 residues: CASSQRGPDEETQYF. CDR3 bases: TGTGCCAGCAGCCAAAGGGGCCCTGACGAAGAGACCCAGTACTTC.

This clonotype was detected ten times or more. The chain's CDR3 is CASSFGVAAFF. The CDR3, as DNA: TGTGCCAGCAGTTTTGGGGTCGCAGCTTTCTTT. J is TRBJ1-1 and V is TRBV28, with D unresolved. Germline-derived CDR1 and CDR2 are MDHEN and SYDVKM. The CDR3 has 11 amino acids. V was pared by 3 bases and J by 10 bases, with 9 bases between.

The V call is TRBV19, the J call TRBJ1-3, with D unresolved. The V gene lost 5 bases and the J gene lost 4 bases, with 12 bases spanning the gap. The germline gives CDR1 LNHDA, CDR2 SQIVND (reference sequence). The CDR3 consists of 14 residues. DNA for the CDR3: TGTGCCAGTAGTTCCTGGACTAGCGGAAACACCATATATTTT. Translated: CASSSWTSGNTIYF. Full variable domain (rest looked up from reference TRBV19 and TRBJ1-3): DGGITQSPKYLFRKEGQNVTLSCEQNLNHDAMYWYRQDPGQGLRLIYYSQIVNDFQKGDIAEGYSVSREKKESFPLTVTSAQKNPTAFYLCASSSWTSGNTIYFGEGSWLTVV.

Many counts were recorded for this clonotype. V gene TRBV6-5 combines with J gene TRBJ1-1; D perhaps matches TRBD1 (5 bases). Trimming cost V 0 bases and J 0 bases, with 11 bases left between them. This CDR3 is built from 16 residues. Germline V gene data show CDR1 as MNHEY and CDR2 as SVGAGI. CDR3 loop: CASSYSRQRMNTEAFF. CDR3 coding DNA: TGTGCCAGCAGTTACTCGAGACAGCGAATGAACACTGAAGCTTTCTTT.

The CDR3 loop reads CRRQGNYGYTF. In nucleotides, the CDR3 is TGCAGACGACAGGGCAACTATGGCTACACCTTC. This chain uses TRBV29-1 with TRBJ1-2; 7 positions agree with TRBD1. The CDR3 covers 11 residues. CDR1 is SQVTM, CDR2 ANQGSEA, per germline.

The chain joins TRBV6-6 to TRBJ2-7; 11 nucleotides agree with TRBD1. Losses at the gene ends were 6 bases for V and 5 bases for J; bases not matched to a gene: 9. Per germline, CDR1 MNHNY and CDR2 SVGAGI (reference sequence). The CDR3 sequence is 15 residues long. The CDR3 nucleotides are TGTGCCAGCAGCTTCCTAGGACAGGGGGCGGACGAGCAGTACTTC. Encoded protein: CASSFLGQGADEQYF.

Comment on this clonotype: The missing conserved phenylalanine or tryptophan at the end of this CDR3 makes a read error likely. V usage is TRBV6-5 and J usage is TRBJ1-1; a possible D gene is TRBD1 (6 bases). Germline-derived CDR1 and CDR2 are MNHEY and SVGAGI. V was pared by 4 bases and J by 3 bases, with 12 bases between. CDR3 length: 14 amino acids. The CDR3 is CASSLLGGHTEAFL. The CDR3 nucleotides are TGTGCCAGCAGTTTGTTAGGGGGACACACTGAAGCTTTCCTT.

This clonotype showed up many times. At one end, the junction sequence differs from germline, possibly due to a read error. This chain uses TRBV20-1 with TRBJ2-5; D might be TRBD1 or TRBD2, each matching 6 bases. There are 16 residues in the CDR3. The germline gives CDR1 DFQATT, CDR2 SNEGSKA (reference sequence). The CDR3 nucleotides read TGCAGTGCCAGAGATGAGGCGGGACACTTCCAAGAGACCCAGTACTTC. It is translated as CSARDEAGHFQETQYF.

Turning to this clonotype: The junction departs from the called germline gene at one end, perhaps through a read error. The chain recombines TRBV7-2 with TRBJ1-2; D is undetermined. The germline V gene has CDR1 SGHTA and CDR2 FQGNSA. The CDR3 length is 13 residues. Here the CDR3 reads CASSFGVAGGYSF. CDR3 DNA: TGTGCCAGCAGCTTTGGGGTAGCGGGAGGGTATTCCTTC.

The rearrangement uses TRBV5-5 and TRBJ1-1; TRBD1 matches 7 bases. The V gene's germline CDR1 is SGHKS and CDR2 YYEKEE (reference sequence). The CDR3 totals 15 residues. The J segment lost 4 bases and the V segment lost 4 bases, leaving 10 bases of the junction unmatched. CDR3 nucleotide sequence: TGTGCCAGCAGCACGCGACAGGGAGGGTTCACTGAAGCTTTCTTT. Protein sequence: CASSTRQGGFTEAFF.

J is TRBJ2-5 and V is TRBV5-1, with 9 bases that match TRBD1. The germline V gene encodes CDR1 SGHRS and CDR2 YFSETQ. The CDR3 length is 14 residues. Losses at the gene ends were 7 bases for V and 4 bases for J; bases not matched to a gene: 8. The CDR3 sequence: CASAKGTGRETQYF. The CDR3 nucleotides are TGCGCCAGCGCGAAAGGGACAGGGAGAGAGACCCAGTACTTC.

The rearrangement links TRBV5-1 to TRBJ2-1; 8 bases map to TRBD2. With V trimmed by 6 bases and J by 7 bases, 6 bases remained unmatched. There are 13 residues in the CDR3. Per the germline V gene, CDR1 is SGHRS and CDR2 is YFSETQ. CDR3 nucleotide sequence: TGCGCCAGCACTGGGATAGCGGGAAATGAGCAGTTCTTC. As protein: CASTGIAGNEQFF.

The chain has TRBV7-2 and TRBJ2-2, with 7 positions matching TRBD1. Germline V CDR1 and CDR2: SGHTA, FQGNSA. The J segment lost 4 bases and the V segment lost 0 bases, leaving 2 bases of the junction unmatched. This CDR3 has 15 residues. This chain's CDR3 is CASSLAHRGTGELFF. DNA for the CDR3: TGTGCCAGCAGCTTAGCGCACAGGGGCACCGGGGAGCTGTTTTTT. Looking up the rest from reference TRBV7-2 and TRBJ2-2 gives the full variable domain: GAGVSQSPSNKVTEKGKDVELRCDPISGHTALYWYRQSLGQGLEFLIYFQGNSAPDKSGLPSDRFSAERTGGSVSTLTIQRTQQEDSAVYLCASSLAHRGTGELFFGEGSRLTVL.

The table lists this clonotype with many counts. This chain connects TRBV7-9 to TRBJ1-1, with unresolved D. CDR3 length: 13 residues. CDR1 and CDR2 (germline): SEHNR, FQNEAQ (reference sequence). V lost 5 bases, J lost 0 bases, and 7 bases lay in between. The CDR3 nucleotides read TGTGCCAGCAGCCTACAGTTGAACACTGAAGCTTTCTTT. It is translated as CASSLQLNTEAFF. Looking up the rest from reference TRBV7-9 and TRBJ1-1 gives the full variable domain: DTGVSQNPRHKITKRGQNVTFRCDPISEHNRLYWYRQTLGQGPEFLTYFQNEAQLEKSRLLSDRFSAERPKGSFSTLEIQRTEQGDSAMYLCASSLQLNTEAFFGQGTRLTVV.

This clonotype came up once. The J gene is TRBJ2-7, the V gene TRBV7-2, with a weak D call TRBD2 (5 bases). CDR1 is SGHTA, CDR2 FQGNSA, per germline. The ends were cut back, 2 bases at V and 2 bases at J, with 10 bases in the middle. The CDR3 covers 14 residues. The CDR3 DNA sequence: TGTGCCAGCAGCTTAAACCTGGGAGCCTACGAGCAGTACTTC. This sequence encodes CASSLNLGAYEQYF.

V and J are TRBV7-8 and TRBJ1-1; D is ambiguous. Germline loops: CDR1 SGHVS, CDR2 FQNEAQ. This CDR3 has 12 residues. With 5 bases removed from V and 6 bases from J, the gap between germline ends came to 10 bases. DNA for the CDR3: TGTGCCAGCAGCCAGTCAGGAGCTGAAGCTTTCTTT. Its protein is CASSQSGAEAFF.

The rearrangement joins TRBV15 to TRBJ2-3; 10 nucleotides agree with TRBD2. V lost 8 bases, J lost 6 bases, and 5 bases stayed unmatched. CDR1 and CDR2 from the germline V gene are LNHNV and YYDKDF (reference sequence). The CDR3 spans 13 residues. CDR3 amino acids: CATLASGSDTQYF. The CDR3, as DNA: TGTGCCACCTTGGCTAGCGGGAGTGATACGCAGTATTTT.

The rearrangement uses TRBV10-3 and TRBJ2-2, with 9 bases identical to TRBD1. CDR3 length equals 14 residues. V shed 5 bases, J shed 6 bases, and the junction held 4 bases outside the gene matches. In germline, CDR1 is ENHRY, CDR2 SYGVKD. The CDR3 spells CAISPGTGSGELFF. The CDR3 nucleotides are TGTGCCATCAGTCCCGGGACAGGGTCCGGGGAGCTGTTTTTT.

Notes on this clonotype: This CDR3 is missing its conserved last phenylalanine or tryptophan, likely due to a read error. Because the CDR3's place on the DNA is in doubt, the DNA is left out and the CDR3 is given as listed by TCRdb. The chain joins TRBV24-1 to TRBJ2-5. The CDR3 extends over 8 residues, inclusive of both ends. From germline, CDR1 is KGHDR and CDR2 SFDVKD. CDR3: CATSDFDT.

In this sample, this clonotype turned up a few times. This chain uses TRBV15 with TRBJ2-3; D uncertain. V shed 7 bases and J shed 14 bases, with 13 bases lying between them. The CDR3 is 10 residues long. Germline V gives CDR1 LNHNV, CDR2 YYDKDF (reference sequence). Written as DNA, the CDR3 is TGTGCCACCATTAATTCCCGTTGGTATTTT. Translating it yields CATINSRWYF.